Listed here are 26 T cell receptor beta chains from one sample, sequenced in a study of T cells in Graves' hyperthyroidism and ophthalmopathy. Amplification of TCR beta CDR3 regions used RNA as the template. The TCR CDR3 first-round RT-PCR relied on the HTBI primer set. TCRdb re-analysed the multiplex PCR reads in MiXCR, keeping a single row per CDR3 protein. The sample consists of 50,000 to 75,000 distinct CDR3 sequences, about 50% of them appearing once. The sequenced material came from blood. Every receptor here comes from a woman aged 25 to 39 with Graves' ophthalmopathy.

The V and J genes are TRBV20-1 and TRBJ2-5; D gene uncertain. Germline V gives CDR1 DFQATT, CDR2 SNEGSKA (reference sequence). V lost 3 bases to trimming and J lost 5 bases, with 13 bases between them. CDR3 size: 13 residues. This chain's CDR3 is CSARYSPGETQYF. CDR3 nucleotides: TGCAGTGCTAGGTACAGCCCCGGGGAGACCCAGTACTTC.

The chain uses TRBV7-9 and TRBJ2-2; 9 nucleotides match TRBD2. The length of the CDR3 is 15 residues. Germline V gives CDR1 SEHNR, CDR2 FQNEAQ (reference sequence). The junction had 8 bases not matched to a gene; V was cut back by 6 bases and J by 6 bases. CDR3 amino acids: CASRSSGSDSGELFF. The CDR3 nucleotides read TGTGCCAGCAGGAGTAGCGGGAGCGACTCCGGGGAGCTGTTTTTT.

This rearrangement joins TRBV7-9 to TRBJ1-2, with 11 positions matching TRBD1. The V gene's germline CDR1 is SEHNR and CDR2 FQNEAQ (reference sequence). There are 15 residues in the CDR3. With V trimmed by 7 bases and J by 7 bases, 11 bases remained unmatched. The CDR3 DNA reads as TGTGCCAGCACCCGCGTCTGGACAGGGGGCTTTGGCTACACCTTC. Its translation is CASTRVWTGGFGYTF. Full variable domain (outside the CDR3, taken from reference TRBV7-9 and TRBJ1-2): DTGVSQNPRHKITKRGQNVTFRCDPISEHNRLYWYRQTLGQGPEFLTYFQNEAQLEKSRLLSDRFSAERPKGSFSTLEIQRTEQGDSAMYLCASTRVWTGGFGYTFGSGTRLTVV.

This clonotype was seen ten or more times. The chain couples TRBV3-1 to TRBJ2-7, with D uncertain. The CDR3 totals 15 residues. Germline V CDR1 and CDR2: LGHDT, YNNKEL (reference sequence). Trimming removed 0 bases from V and 2 bases from J, with 11 bases in between. Here the CDR3 DNA reads TGTGCCAGCAGCCAAGATAACACCCGAACCTACGAGCAGTACTTC. This codes for CASSQDNTRTYEQYF.

This clonotype has at least ten counts. The J gene is TRBJ1-6, the V gene TRBV28; D unresolved. Germline CDR1 is MDHEN and CDR2 is SYDVKM. V was pared by 6 bases and J by 9 bases, with 9 bases between. CDR3 length: 12 amino acids. The CDR3 region is CASSSTGSPLHF. DNA for the CDR3: TGTGCCAGCAGCAGTACGGGTTCACCCCTCCACTTT.

The rearrangement links TRBV10-3 to TRBJ1-5, with D possibly TRBD1 on 6 matching bases. V was cut by 0 bases and J by 0 bases, with 9 bases left in between. The CDR3 runs 16 residues. Looked up from germline, CDR1 is ENHRY and CDR2 is SYGVKD. The CDR3 loop reads CAISESRGNSNQPQHF. DNA of the CDR3: TGTGCCATCAGTGAGTCCAGGGGTAATAGCAATCAGCCCCAGCATTTT.

Comment on this clonotype: Given a much more abundant clone one base away, this may be a read error. The chain combines TRBV5-6 with TRBJ2-2, with D possibly TRBD2 on 6 matching bases. This CDR3 region has 13 residues. Trimming removed 6 bases at V and 6 bases at J, with 12 bases between. The germline V gene has CDR1 SGHDT and CDR2 YYEEEE. This CDR3 reads CASNYWGAGELFF. In DNA form, the CDR3 reads TGTGCCAGCAACTATTGGGGGGCCGGGGAGCTGTTTTTT.

This clonotype was seen at least ten times. J is TRBJ1-1 and V is TRBV13; D is perhaps TRBD1 (5 bases). Germline values: CDR1 PRHDT, CDR2 FYEKMQ (reference sequence). Trimming left V 3 bases short and J 0 bases short, with 5 bases between. The CDR3 covers 13 residues. The CDR3, as DNA: TGTGCCAGCAGCTTCAGGGTGAACACTGAAGCTTTCTTT. Amino acids: CASSFRVNTEAFF.

The sample holds a few counts of this clonotype. The gene calls are TRBV30 and TRBJ2-3; possible D gene TRBD2, 7 bases. This CDR3 has 14 amino acids. Trimming took off 3 bases at V and 5 bases at J, with 15 bases between the two ends. Germline loops: CDR1 GTSNPN, CDR2 SVGIG (reference sequence). The CDR3 protein is CAWSPGVAGDTQYF. The CDR3 DNA follows: TGTGCCTGGAGCCCAGGGGTAGCGGGAGATACGCAGTATTTT. Together with reference TRBV30 and TRBJ2-3, the CDR3 gives the full variable domain: SQTIHQWPATLVQPVGSPLSLECTVEGTSNPNLYWYRQAAGRGLQLLFYSVGIGQISSEVPQNLSASRPQDRQFILSSKKLLLSDSGFYLCAWSPGVAGDTQYFGPGTRLTVL.

The chain recombines TRBV6-5 with TRBJ2-1; D gene unclear. The length of the CDR3 is 12 residues. V lost 0 bases to trimming and J lost 10 bases, with 7 bases between them. CDR1 and CDR2 from the germline V gene are MNHEY and SVGAGI. The CDR3 is CASSYSPKEQFF. CDR3 bases: TGTGCCAGCAGTTACTCGCCCAAGGAGCAGTTCTTC.

This clonotype was picked up many times. This chain joins TRBV28 and TRBJ1-2; 7 positions match TRBD1. This CDR3 is built from 14 residues. Unmatched junction bases numbered 10, after V lost 5 bases and J lost 7 bases. Per the germline V gene, CDR1 is MDHEN and CDR2 is SYDVKM. The CDR3 bases are TGTGCCAGCAGTGCCTCAACAGGGGCCCGTGGCTACACCTTC. Translation gives CASSASTGARGYTF.

Concerning this clonotype: Its ends do not fully match the called genes, so a read error is possible. The chain links TRBV7-9 to TRBJ1-1, with a tentative D call TRBD1 (5 bases). CDR1 is SEHNR, CDR2 FQNEAQ, per germline (reference sequence). The CDR3 runs to 14 residues. The CDR3 here is CAGFESAGAFGAFF. DNA for the CDR3: TGCGCCGGCTTCGAATCGGCCGGGGCTTTTGGGGCTTTCTTC.

On this clonotype itself: Its ends do not fully match the called genes, so a read error is possible. The chain combines TRBV5-7 with TRBJ2-2, with D maybe TRBD2 (8 bases). TRBV5-7 is reported as an ORF; its role is uncertain. The CDR3 is 18 residues long. The CDR3 DNA reads TGTGCCAGCAGCTTGGGTGTTAGCGGGACAGCGAACACCGGGGGGCTGTTTTTT. Translated, it gives CASSLGVSGTANTGGLFF.

This clonotype was observed at least ten times. The rearrangement joins TRBV5-4 to TRBJ1-4; TRBD1 aligns across 8 bases. Germline V gene sequence: CDR1 SGHNT, CDR2 YYREEE (reference sequence). Unmatched junction bases numbered 2, after V lost 0 bases and J lost 4 bases. The CDR3 length is 15 residues. In DNA form, the CDR3 reads TGTGCCAGCAGCTTGGGGGACAGGAATAATGAAAAACTGTTTTTT. This gives the protein CASSLGDRNNEKLFF.

This clonotype occurred many times. The chain's CDR3 is CASSEAGFNGYTF. Here the CDR3 DNA reads TGTGCCAGCAGTGAAGCAGGGTTTAATGGCTACACCTTC. The chain couples TRBV6-1 to TRBJ1-2, with D unresolved. The germline V gene has CDR1 MNHNS and CDR2 SASEGT. The CDR3 has 13 amino acids. Trimming left V 0 bases short and J 6 bases short, with 8 bases between.

This clonotype was seen ten or more times. The chain recombines TRBV12-3 or TRBV12-4 with TRBJ2-3, with TRBD2 identical over 10 bases. CDR3 length equals 16 residues. V was clipped by 5 bases and J by 2 bases; unmatched bases: 7. In nucleotides, the CDR3 is TGTGCCAGCAGTACCTCCGGGACTAGCGCCACAGATACGCAGTATTTT. This encodes CASSTSGTSATDTQYF.

The table lists this clonotype with many counts. The rearrangement links TRBV5-1 to TRBJ2-7; either TRBD1 or TRBD2 may supply D (5 bases each). CDR3 length equals 14 residues. CDR1 is SGHRS, CDR2 YFSETQ, per germline. The V end lost 0 bases, the J end lost 6 bases, and 13 bases lay between the germline ends. The CDR3 spells CASSLGPRGVEQYF. The CDR3 coding sequence is TGCGCCAGCAGCTTGGGGCCCCGAGGGGTCGAGCAGTACTTC.

In its sample, this clonotype ranks as medium-sized (0.01 to 0.1%). The junction does not match germline at one end; this may be a read error. The chain is built from TRBV7-7 and TRBJ2-2, with TRBD2 matching over 13 bases. Germline V gene lookup returns CDR1 SSHAT and CDR2 FNYEAQ (reference sequence). CDR3 size: 17 residues. The CDR3 loop reads CASSWTSGRSSAGELFF. In DNA form, the CDR3 reads TGTGCTAGCAGCTGGACTAGCGGGAGATCGTCCGCCGGGGAGCTGTTTTTT. Filled out from reference TRBV7-7 and TRBJ2-2, the complete variable domain reads GAGVSQSPRYKVTKRGQDVTLRCDPISSHATLYWYQQALGQGPEFLTYFNYEAQPDKSGLPSDRFSAERPEGSISTLTIQRTEQRDSAMYRCASSWTSGRSSAGELFFGEGSRLTVL.

This clonotype appeared many times. CDR3 loop: CASSPGLAEYEQYF. For the CDR3, the DNA is TGTGCCAGCAGTCCGGGACTAGCGGAGTACGAGCAGTACTTC. The rearrangement joins TRBV6-6 to TRBJ2-7, with TRBD2 identical over 11 bases. The germline V gene encodes CDR1 MNHNY and CDR2 SVGAGI (reference sequence). The CDR3 is made up of 14 amino acids. The V segment lost 5 bases and the J segment 4 bases; nucleotides outside the gene matches: 4.

The sample holds many counts of this clonotype. The J gene is TRBJ2-5, the V gene TRBV11-3; D is uncertain. This CDR3 is built from 12 residues. Germline assignment: CDR1 SGHNT and CDR2 YENEEA. Trimming pared 0 bases from V and 5 bases from J, leaving 4 bases between. In nucleotides, the CDR3 is TGTGCCAGCAGCTTAGAAGGGGAGACCCAGTACTTC. Amino acids: CASSLEGETQYF.

The rearrangement uses TRBV9 and TRBJ1-1; D may be TRBD1 (5 bases). This CDR3 has 18 amino acids. In germline, CDR1 is SGDLS, CDR2 YYNGEE. V lost 0 bases to trimming and J lost 10 bases, with 28 bases between them. This chain's CDR3 is CASSVVQRGLRKRSAAFF. CDR3 bases: TGTGCCAGCAGCGTAGTGCAGCGGGGACTAAGGAAAAGAAGCGCAGCTTTCTTT.

Concerning this clonotype: A much larger clone sits a single nucleotide away, making a read error possible. This rearrangement joins TRBV6-5 to TRBJ1-4; a weak D match, TRBD1 (6 bases). The CDR3 length is 18 residues. Germline CDR1 reads MNHEY; CDR2 reads SVGAGI. CDR3 sequence (DNA): TGTGCCAGCAGTTACTCGAAGGGGGGGTATGGAACTAATGAAAAACTGCTTTTT. It translates to CASSYSKGGYGTNEKLLF.

This clonotype showed up many times. This chain uses TRBV19 with TRBJ1-4; D is undetermined. V was clipped by 1 base and J by 0 bases, with 3 bases between them. CDR1 LNHDA and CDR2 SQIVND come from the germline V gene (reference sequence). CDR3 length: 14 amino acids. The CDR3 loop is CASSIGTTNEKLFF. CDR3 bases: TGTGCCAGTAGTATAGGGACAACTAATGAAAAACTGTTTTTT.

This clonotype came up many times. The chain carries TRBV20-1 and TRBJ2-4; 11 bases map to TRBD2. CDR1 and CDR2 (germline): DFQATT, SNEGSKA (reference sequence). This CDR3 has 20 residues. V gave up 0 bases and J gave up 1 base; unmatched junction bases: 14. The CDR3 sequence: CSARDFGTSGIARAKNIQYF. CDR3 sequence (DNA): TGCAGTGCTAGAGATTTCGGGACTAGCGGAATCGCGAGGGCCAAAAACATTCAGTACTTC.

In this sample, this clonotype turned up many times. The V and J genes are TRBV29-1 and TRBJ2-5; possible D gene TRBD1, 6 bases. This CDR3 spans 13 amino acids. Germline CDR1 reads SQVTM; CDR2 reads ANQGSEA. The V and J ends lost 4 bases and 4 bases respectively, with 13 bases between them. Here the CDR3 DNA reads TGCAGCGTTGGTGTTGAGGGGGTAGAGACCCAGTACTTC. It is translated as CSVGVEGVETQYF. Combining the CDR3 with reference TRBV29-1 and TRBJ2-5 gives the whole variable domain SAVISQKPSRDICQRGTSLTIQCQVDSQVTMMFWYRQQPGQSLTLIATANQGSEATYESGFVIDKFPISRPNLTFSTLTVSNMSPEDSSIYLCSVGVEGVETQYFGPGTRLLVL.

This clonotype was counted ten times or more. V and J are TRBV12-3 or TRBV12-4 and TRBJ2-1, with TRBD2 identical over 7 bases. The CDR3 runs to 15 residues. Trimming at V came to 4 bases and at J to 6 bases, leaving 9 bases not matched to a gene. CDR3 nucleotides: TGTGCCAGCAGTTCTGGTGGCGGGAGTATCAATGAGCAGTTCTTC. Protein sequence: CASSSGGGSINEQFF.